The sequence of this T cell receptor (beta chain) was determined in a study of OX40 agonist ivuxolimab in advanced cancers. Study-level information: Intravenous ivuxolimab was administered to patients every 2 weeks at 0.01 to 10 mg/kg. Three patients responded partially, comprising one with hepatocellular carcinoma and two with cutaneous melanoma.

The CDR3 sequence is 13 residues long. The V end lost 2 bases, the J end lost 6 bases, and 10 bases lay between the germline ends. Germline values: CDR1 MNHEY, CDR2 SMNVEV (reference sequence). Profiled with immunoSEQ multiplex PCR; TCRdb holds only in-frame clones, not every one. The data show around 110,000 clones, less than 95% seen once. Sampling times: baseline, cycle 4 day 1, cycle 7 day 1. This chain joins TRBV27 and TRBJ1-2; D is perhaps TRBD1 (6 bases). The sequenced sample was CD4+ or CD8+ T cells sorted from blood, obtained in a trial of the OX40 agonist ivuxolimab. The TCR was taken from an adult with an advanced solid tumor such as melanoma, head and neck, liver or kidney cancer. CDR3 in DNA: TGTGCCAGCAGTTTAAGGGCAGGGGATGGCTACACCTTC. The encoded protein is CASSLRAGDGYTF.